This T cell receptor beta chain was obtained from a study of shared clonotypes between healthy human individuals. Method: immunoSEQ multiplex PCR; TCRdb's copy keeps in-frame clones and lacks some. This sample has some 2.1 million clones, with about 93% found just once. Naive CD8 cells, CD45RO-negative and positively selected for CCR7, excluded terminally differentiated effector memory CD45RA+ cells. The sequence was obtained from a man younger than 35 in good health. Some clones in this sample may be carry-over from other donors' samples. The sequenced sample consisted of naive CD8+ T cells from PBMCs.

The CDR3 DNA sequence: TGTGCCAGCAGTTTATCATCAGGTCCGAACTACGAGCAGTACTTC. This sequence encodes CASSLSSGPNYEQYF. J is TRBJ2-7 and V is TRBV27; D remains unclear. Germline CDR1 reads MNHEY; CDR2 reads SMNVEV (reference sequence). Trimming removed 0 bases from V and 3 bases from J, with 12 bases in between. The CDR3 runs to 15 residues.